Presented here are 4 T cell receptor beta chains from one specimen sequenced in a study of T cell repertoires in cytomegalovirus infection (dated 2019 in TCRdb). These reads were obtained on an Illumina HiSeq 1500. TCRdb reprocessing: public reads trimmed at Q25 with fastp, clones called with MiXCR, in-frame beta chains kept. Each entry merges the rows of one CDR3 protein and shows their most common DNA and genes. This sample comprises under 300,000 distinct CDR3 sequences, 15% to 20% of them detected only once. Together, the top ten hold around half of the sample. Material: CD8+ T cells from PBMCs. The receptors shown here come from a human donor in good health (CMV status not recorded). Some clones in this sample may be carry-over from other donors' samples.

Turning to this clonotype: A much bigger clone sits one base away, suggesting this may be a read error. The rearrangement uses TRBV7-8 and TRBJ2-7; either TRBD1 or TRBD2 may fit D (7 bases each). The CDR3 has 14 residues. V lost 5 bases and J lost 4, with 15 bases in between. Germline assignment: CDR1 SGHVS and CDR2 FQNEAQ. This chain's CDR3 is CASSLLADRYEQYF. DNA for the CDR3: TGTGCCAGCAGCCTCCTAGCGGACAGGTACGAGCAGTACTTC.

V gene TRBV2 combines with J gene TRBJ2-3; no clear D. There are 13 residues in the CDR3. The germline gives CDR1 SNHLY, CDR2 FYNNEI. The V end was cut by 3 bases, the J end by 0 bases, with 4 bases between. This CDR3 reads CASSDESTDTQYF. CDR3 nucleotides: TGTGCCAGCAGTGATGAGAGCACAGATACGCAGTATTTT.

Only a few counts were recorded for this clonotype. The chain joins TRBV20-1 to TRBJ2-4, with 11 positions matching TRBD2. CDR1 is DFQATT and CDR2 is SNEGSKA in the germline V gene (reference sequence). V dropped 6 bases and J dropped 8; count of bases not matched to a gene: 6. The length of the CDR3 is 13 residues. The CDR3 sequence: CSAPTSGVDIQYF. DNA for the CDR3: TGCAGTGCCCCGACTAGCGGGGTAGACATTCAGTACTTC.

This clonotype was observed at least ten times. This chain uses TRBV29-1 with TRBJ2-2; either TRBD1 or TRBD2 may fit D (5 bases each). The CDR3 length is 13 residues. Germline CDR1 reads SQVTM; CDR2 reads ANQGSEA. V was shortened by 7 bases and J by 7 bases, with 16 bases between the two germline ends. Here the CDR3 reads CSATGTIHGELFF. CDR3 DNA sequence: TGCAGCGCCACCGGGACGATACACGGGGAGCTGTTTTTT.